Presented here are 23 T cell receptor beta chains from one specimen sequenced in a study of T cell responses to AZD1222 COVID-19 vaccine. The method was immunoSEQ multiplex PCR; TCRdb's version includes in-frame clones alone and lacks a portion of them. Among 95,000 to 120,000 clones listed, about 87% were seen once. Sequenced material: peripheral blood, taken 28 days after the second AZD1222 dose. Source of these receptors: an adult who received the AZD1222 COVID-19 vaccine.

The gene calls are TRBV11-2 and TRBJ2-7; unclear D gene. Looked up from germline, CDR1 is SGHAT and CDR2 is FQNNGV. V lost 3 bases and J 2 bases, leaving 2 bases between the germline ends. The CDR3 extends over 11 amino acids. The CDR3 coding sequence is TGTGCCAGCAGCTTTGCCTACGAGCAGTACTTC. This gives the protein CASSFAYEQYF.

The V call is TRBV11-2, the J call TRBJ2-3; no firm D call. In germline, CDR1 is SGHAT, CDR2 FQNNGV. The CDR3 is 14 residues long. Trimming left V 4 bases short and J 3 bases short, with 11 bases between. CDR3 nucleotide sequence: TGTGCCAGCAGCTCCCCGCCAGGAACAGATACGCAGTATTTT. It translates to CASSSPPGTDTQYF.

This chain connects TRBV5-1 to TRBJ1-6, with 8 bases matching TRBD1. Per germline, CDR1 SGHRS and CDR2 YFSETQ. Germline trimming cut 5 bases from V and 7 bases from J; bases unmatched to any gene: 2. CDR3 size: 13 residues. The chain's CDR3 is CASRGTGNSPLHF. DNA of the CDR3: TGCGCCAGCAGAGGGACAGGAAATTCACCCCTCCACTTT.

The V call is TRBV24-1, the J call TRBJ2-7; D gene unclear. With 3 bases removed from V and 4 bases from J, the gap between germline ends came to 9 bases. The CDR3 is 13 residues long. Germline CDR1 is KGHDR and CDR2 is SFDVKD. DNA for the CDR3: TGTGCCACCAGTGATGATGGGATTTACGAGCAGTACTTC. This translates into CATSDDGIYEQYF.

The gene calls are TRBV7-9 and TRBJ1-5; D unresolved. Trimming removed 5 bases from V and 3 bases from J, with 14 bases in between. The CDR3 totals 15 residues. Germline V lookup: CDR1 SEHNR, CDR2 FQNEAQ (reference sequence). The CDR3 region has the DNA TGTGCCAGCAGCCATGCCGGGGTCTCCAATCAGCCCCAGCATTTT. As protein: CASSHAGVSNQPQHF.

This clone appeared a single time. The gene calls are TRBV6-5 and TRBJ2-3, with 10 bases matching TRBD2. The germline CDR1 and CDR2 sequences are MNHEY and SVGAGI. Germline trimming cut 4 bases from V and 4 bases from J; bases unmatched to any gene: 8. The CDR3 runs 16 residues. For the CDR3, the DNA is TGTGCCAGCAGTTTACAGAGCGGGGGGGGAGCAGATACGCAGTATTTT. Translated, it gives CASSLQSGGGADTQYF.

This rearrangement joins TRBV7-6 to TRBJ1-4; TRBD1 matches at 8 bases. This CDR3 has 14 amino acids. V lost 4 bases, J lost 8 bases, and 6 bases stayed unmatched. Germline CDR1 and CDR2: SGHVS and FNYEAQ. CDR3 protein: CASSSGQGNEKLFF. CDR3 sequence (DNA): TGTGCCAGCAGCTCCGGACAGGGCAACGAAAAACTGTTTTTT.

This chain links TRBV9 with TRBJ1-2; TRBD1 is a possible D gene (6 bases). Trimming removed 3 bases at V and 8 bases at J, with 29 bases between. Germline V lookup: CDR1 SGDLS, CDR2 YYNGEE. This CDR3 is 18 amino acids long. CDR3 DNA sequence: TGTGCCAGCAGCGGTACCAACGGTGGGGGGACAAACTATGGAGGCTACACCTTC. It codes for CASSGTNGGGTNYGGYTF.

This chain links TRBV9 with TRBJ2-7, with TRBD2 identical over 12 bases. V gave up 0 bases and J gave up 7 bases; unmatched junction bases: 11. Germline values: CDR1 SGDLS, CDR2 YYNGEE. The CDR3 loop spans 17 amino acids. The CDR3 bases are TGTGCCAGCAGCGTAGGCGCGGGGACTAGCGGGTCGAATGAGCAGTACTTC. Encoded protein: CASSVGAGTSGSNEQYF.

The V and J genes are TRBV6-2 or TRBV6-3 and TRBJ1-1; D not certain. Trimming left V 5 bases short and J 4 bases short, with 11 bases between. Germline V gene sequence: CDR1 MNHEY, CDR2 SVGEGT. The length of the CDR3 is 13 residues. The CDR3 DNA reads TGTGCCAGCAGTGTGGCAGAAGGCACTGAAGCTTTCTTT. Amino acids: CASSVAEGTEAFF.

This chain uses TRBV4-3 with TRBJ2-2; maybe TRBD1 (5 bases). Germline V gives CDR1 LGHNA, CDR2 YSLEER. V dropped 4 bases and J dropped 3 bases, with 9 bases sitting between them. The CDR3 extends over 14 amino acids. In DNA form, the CDR3 reads TGCGCCAGCAGCCCAGGGTACGACACCGGGGAGCTGTTTTTT. Translation gives CASSPGYDTGELFF.

CDR3 amino acids: CASSFTGAYNEQFF. In DNA, the CDR3 is TGTGCCAGCAGCTTTACCGGGGCGTACAATGAGCAGTTCTTC. The V call is TRBV11-2, the J call TRBJ2-1, with D perhaps matching TRBD1 or TRBD2 (5 bases each). Germline V CDR1 and CDR2: SGHAT, FQNNGV. V was clipped by 3 bases and J by 4 bases, with 10 bases between them. The CDR3 totals 14 residues.

The chain carries TRBV5-1 and TRBJ1-1; no reliable D call. This CDR3 region has 13 residues. Germline CDR1 reads SGHRS; CDR2 reads YFSETQ. The germline V and J ends were trimmed by 2 bases and 5 bases, with 10 bases remaining between them. For the CDR3, the DNA is TGCGCCAGCAGCTTACAGCCGGGGACTGAAGCTTTCTTT. Protein product: CASSLQPGTEAFF.

The CDR3 loop is CASSLSEYEQYF. The CDR3 DNA reads as TGTGCCAGCTCACTTTCAGAGTACGAGCAGTACTTC. The chain joins TRBV18 to TRBJ2-7, with unresolved D. The germline V and J ends were trimmed by 4 bases and 4 bases, with 8 bases remaining between them. The CDR3 covers 12 residues. The germline CDR1 and CDR2 sequences are KGHSH and LQKENI.

The count of this clone is one. This sequence joins TRBV2 and TRBJ1-4; D is possibly TRBD1 (5 bases). V lost 2 bases and J lost 3, with 10 bases in between. The CDR3 has 15 residues. Germline assignment: CDR1 SNHLY and CDR2 FYNNEI. Here the CDR3 reads CASSEWGGANEKLFF. Written as DNA, the CDR3 is TGTGCCAGCAGTGAATGGGGGGGAGCTAATGAAAAACTGTTTTTT. The variable domain in full, completed from reference TRBV2 and TRBJ1-4, reads EPEVTQTPSHQVTQMGQEVILRCVPISNHLYFYWYRQILGQKVEFLVSFYNNEISEKSEIFDDQFSVERPDGSNFTLKIRSTKLEDSAMYFCASSEWGGANEKLFFGSGTQLSVL.

The chain employs TRBV7-8 and TRBJ2-1; TRBD1 aligns across 7 bases. The CDR3 runs to 14 residues. CDR1 and CDR2 (germline): SGHVS, FQNEAQ. With 1 base clipped from V and 8 bases from J, the junction kept 5 bases outside the gene matches. The CDR3 spells CASSLGGTAHEQFF. CDR3 DNA: TGTGCCAGCAGCTTAGGGGGGACAGCCCATGAGCAGTTCTTC.

The rearrangement uses TRBV7-2 and TRBJ1-5, with D perhaps matching TRBD1 (5 bases). Germline V CDR1 and CDR2: SGHTA, FQGNSA. The V end lost 0 bases, the J end lost 2 bases, and 8 bases lay between the germline ends. The CDR3 has 15 residues. CDR3 DNA sequence: TGTGCCAGCAGCTTAGCGGGGCGCGGCAATCAGCCCCAGCATTTT. This encodes CASSLAGRGNQPQHF.

The chain uses TRBV5-5 and TRBJ2-7; D perhaps matches TRBD1 (5 bases). Germline lookup yields CDR1 SGHKS and CDR2 YYEKEE (reference sequence). This CDR3 spans 14 amino acids. The V and J ends lost 4 bases and 3 bases respectively, with 14 bases between them. CDR3 DNA: TGTGCCAGCAGCAGGAGACAGACTCTCTACGAGCAGTACTTC. Protein: CASSRRQTLYEQYF.

The chain couples TRBV5-1 to TRBJ2-7, with 7 nucleotides matching TRBD1. This CDR3 has 15 amino acids. Germline V gene lookup returns CDR1 SGHRS and CDR2 YFSETQ. With V trimmed by 3 bases and J by 6 bases, 12 bases remained unmatched. This chain's CDR3 is CASSSALDRSSEQYF. CDR3 nucleotide sequence: TGCGCCAGCAGCTCCGCACTGGACAGGTCGTCCGAGCAGTACTTC.

The genes are TRBV19 and TRBJ1-5, with 9 bases fitting TRBD1. Germline CDR1 LNHDA, CDR2 SQIVND (reference sequence). V was clipped by 3 bases and J by 7 bases; unmatched bases: 16. CDR3 length: 18 residues. The CDR3 protein is CASSMGLTGGIAGQPQHF. In DNA, the CDR3 is TGTGCCAGTAGTATGGGCTTGACAGGGGGGATAGCAGGGCAGCCCCAGCATTTT.

In its sample, this clone was seen a few times. V and J are TRBV29-1 and TRBJ1-2, with TRBD1 matching over 9 bases. Germline V gene sequence: CDR1 SQVTM, CDR2 ANQGSEA. The junction had 8 bases not matched to a gene; V was cut back by 7 bases and J by 5 bases. The CDR3 is made up of 13 amino acids. The CDR3 here is CSAGAGQGYGYTF. The CDR3 nucleotides are TGCAGCGCAGGGGCGGGACAGGGATATGGCTACACCTTC.

This chain links TRBV6-5 with TRBJ1-6; D is possibly TRBD1 (5 bases). The V gene lost 2 bases and the J gene lost 7 bases, with 9 bases spanning the gap. The CDR3 extends over 14 amino acids. Germline V lookup: CDR1 MNHEY, CDR2 SVGAGI. CDR3 DNA: TGTGCCAGCAGTTACGGGACGGCCAATTCACCCCTCCACTTT. The encoded protein is CASSYGTANSPLHF.

In this sample, this clone turned up once. This chain links TRBV7-9 with TRBJ2-1; 9 positions match TRBD1. V dropped 6 bases and J dropped 8; count of bases not matched to a gene: 14. CDR1 SEHNR and CDR2 FQNEAQ come from the germline V gene (reference sequence). The CDR3 length is 16 residues. In DNA, the CDR3 is TGTGCCAGCAGACAAACTTCGGGACAGGGTGTCTATGAGCAGTTCTTC. It specifies CASRQTSGQGVYEQFF.